This TCR beta chain was captured by sequencing in a study of blood T cell repertoires in COVID-19. Background on the study: The United States, Italy and Spain were the sources of the acute and convalescent COVID-19 samples. Sample material is recorded as cDNA or gDNA derived from T cells, B-cell-depleted T cells, or PBMCs.

Original data processing: The assay estimated nucleated cells by amplifying reference gene primers. Profiling relied on immunoSEQ multiplex PCR, and the TCRdb table lists in-frame clones only, not all of them. The V and J calls and clone size were taken over from that table, and D and trimming were inferred from the DNA. The table lists 250,000 to 300,000 clones, just over 90% of them singletons. Enrollment of patients from Seattle took place during active infection, with longitudinal follow-up. The CDR3 runs to 14 residues. The V end was cut by 1 base, the J end by 2 bases, with 7 bases between. Germline assignment: CDR1 SGHRS and CDR2 YFSETQ.

Sequenced input: peripheral blood. The V and J genes are TRBV5-1 and TRBJ1-5, with a weak D call TRBD1 (5 bases). This TCR came from a woman aged 25 to 39 with COVID-19, enrolled during active disease. CDR3 nucleotide sequence: TGCGCCAGCAGCTTGTCGGGGGGCAATCAGCCCCAGCATTTT. Amino acids: CASSLSGGNQPQHF.